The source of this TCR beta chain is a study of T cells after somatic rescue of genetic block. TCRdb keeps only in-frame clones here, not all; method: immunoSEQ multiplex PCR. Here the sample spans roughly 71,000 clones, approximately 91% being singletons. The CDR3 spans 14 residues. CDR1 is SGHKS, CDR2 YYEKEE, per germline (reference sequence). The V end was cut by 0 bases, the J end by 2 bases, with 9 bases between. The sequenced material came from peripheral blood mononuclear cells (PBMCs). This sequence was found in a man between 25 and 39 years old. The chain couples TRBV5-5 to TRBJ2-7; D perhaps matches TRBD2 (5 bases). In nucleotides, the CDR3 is TGTGCCAGCAGCTTGGGCGGACTCGCCTACGAGCAGTACTTC. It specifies CASSLGGLAYEQYF.